These 20 T cell receptor beta chains were all obtained from the same sample, sequenced in a study of Ad26.COV2.S vaccination and SARS-CoV-2 variants. Treatment denoted: some 20 received Ad26.COV2.S at low or high dose, single or two shots; roughly five received placebo; per-sample allocation not given. Sampling happened 63 days after the first vaccine or placebo injection. Some clones are missing from TCRdb's copy, which holds only in-frame ones; the method was immunoSEQ multiplex PCR. The sample consists of 400,000 to 450,000 clones, roughly 90% of them appearing once. This specimen was peripheral blood, taken in a trial of Ad26.COV2.S vaccine versus placebo. The receptors here all came from a person between 18 and 65 years old who received the Ad26.COV2.S COVID-19 vaccine or a placebo.

This clone was recorded only once. This sequence joins TRBV7-9 and TRBJ2-7; possibly TRBD1 or TRBD2 for D (5 bases each). The CDR3 length is 14 residues. V was clipped by 5 bases and J by 1 base, with 12 bases between them. Germline V gives CDR1 SEHNR, CDR2 FQNEAQ (reference sequence). The DNA for the CDR3 is TGTGCCAGCAGCCGAGAGAGGGGTTCCTACGAGCAGTACTTC. This codes for CASSRERGSYEQYF.

The chain carries TRBV28 and TRBJ1-1, with a tentative D call TRBD1 (6 bases). The germline V and J ends were trimmed by 2 bases and 8 bases, with 12 bases remaining between them. This CDR3 region has 13 residues. Looked up from germline, CDR1 is MDHEN and CDR2 is SYDVKM. CDR3 coding DNA: TGTGCCAGCAGTTTAGGACCCGGGACAGAAGCTTTCTTT. Its translation is CASSLGPGTEAFF.

The chain uses TRBV30 and TRBJ1-4; 8 nucleotides agree with TRBD1. This CDR3 has 14 residues. The ends lost 2 bases at V and 4 bases at J; junction bases unmatched: 3. The germline V gene encodes CDR1 GTSNPN and CDR2 SVGIG (reference sequence). In DNA, the CDR3 is TGTGCCTGGAGTCCGACAGGGGTTAATGAAAAACTGTTTTTT. Translated, it gives CAWSPTGVNEKLFF.

The chain recombines TRBV28 with TRBJ2-5; a weak D match, TRBD2 (5 bases). The CDR3 runs to 15 residues. Germline V gene lookup returns CDR1 MDHEN and CDR2 SYDVKM. V shed 1 base and J shed 5 bases, with 14 bases lying between them. The CDR3 region is CASSLYLASRETQYF. CDR3 DNA: TGTGCCAGCAGTTTATATCTAGCCTCTCGGGAGACCCAGTACTTC.

This clone was recorded only once. The chain is built from TRBV4-3 and TRBJ2-7, with a tentative D call TRBD2 (6 bases). CDR1 and CDR2 from the germline V gene are LGHNA and YSLEER. This CDR3 spans 17 amino acids. Trimming stripped 0 bases from V and 5 bases from J, with 20 bases between. In DNA, the CDR3 is TGCGCCAGCAGCCAAGATCACGCTGGGGGGACGGGCGACGAGCAGTACTTC. Translation gives CASSQDHAGGTGDEQYF.

The V call is TRBV29-1, the J call TRBJ2-7; 9 bases fit TRBD2. CDR1 and CDR2 from the germline V gene are SQVTM and ANQGSEA. The CDR3 extends over 15 amino acids. After removal of 5 bases from V and 9 bases from J, the junction contained 17 bases not matched to a gene. The CDR3 DNA reads as TGCAGCGTTTCTATCCCCCTAGCGGGGATTGGATGGCAGTACTTC. This sequence encodes CSVSIPLAGIGWQYF.

The chain links TRBV18 to TRBJ2-7; 10 bases agree with TRBD1. Germline lookup yields CDR1 KGHSH and CDR2 LQKENI. V lost 5 bases and J lost 6; bases outside the gene matches: 7. This CDR3 has 14 residues. The CDR3 bases are TGTGCCAGCTCAAACAGGGACAGGGGAGGCGAGCAGTACTTC. Its translation is CASSNRDRGGEQYF.

The chain joins TRBV30 to TRBJ1-2; tentative D call: TRBD1 (5 bases). Trimming removed 5 bases at V and 4 bases at J, with 14 bases between. This CDR3 comprises 13 residues. The germline V gene encodes CDR1 GTSNPN and CDR2 SVGIG (reference sequence). The CDR3 protein is CAWEGRDVYGYTF. The CDR3 DNA reads TGTGCCTGGGAGGGAAGGGACGTCTATGGCTACACCTTC.

The chain uses TRBV10-1 and TRBJ2-7; D unclear. Trimming shortened V by 11 bases and J by 5 bases, and 10 bases separated the two germline ends. CDR3 length equals 10 residues. Germline-derived CDR1 and CDR2 are WNHNN and SYGVQD (reference sequence). The CDR3 protein is CAGRSHEQYF. The CDR3 nucleotides are TGCGCCGGCCGGTCTCACGAGCAGTACTTC.

This chain links TRBV3-1 (or the pseudogene TRBV3-2) with TRBJ1-4; 7 bases fit TRBD1. Germline V gene lookup returns CDR1 LGHDT and CDR2 YNNKEL (reference sequence). V shed 4 bases, J shed 4 bases, and the junction held 6 bases outside the gene matches. The CDR3 loop spans 15 amino acids. CDR3 bases: TGTGCCAGCAGCCCCTCGGGACAGCTTAATGAAAAACTGTTTTTT. It yields the protein CASSPSGQLNEKLFF.

The gene calls are TRBV2 and TRBJ2-7; D tentatively reads TRBD1 or TRBD2 (5 bases each). CDR1 and CDR2 from the germline V gene are SNHLY and FYNNEI. The CDR3 sequence is 13 residues long. V was pared by 5 bases and J by 11 bases, with 19 bases between. Here the CDR3 reads CASSNLRDGWEYF. CDR3 bases: TGTGCCAGCAGTAACCTAAGGGACGGATGGGAGTACTTC.

The chain is built from TRBV9 and TRBJ1-3; the D is unclear. Trimming stripped 0 bases from V and 0 bases from J, with 7 bases between. Germline V gene sequence: CDR1 SGDLS, CDR2 YYNGEE. The CDR3 runs 15 residues. The CDR3 nucleotides are TGTGCCAGCAGCGTAGGGGGAAACTCTGGAAACACCATATATTTT. Its translation: CASSVGGNSGNTIYF.

This clone has a single count. The chain recombines TRBV19 with TRBJ1-3, with D possibly TRBD1 on 5 matching bases. The V end was cut by 3 bases, the J end by 2 bases, with 8 bases between. Germline CDR1 reads LNHDA; CDR2 reads SQIVND (reference sequence). This CDR3 comprises 14 residues. The CDR3 nucleotides are TGTGCCAGTAGTATGGGGCTAGCTGGAAACACCATATATTTT. It yields the protein CASSMGLAGNTIYF. Together with reference TRBV19 and TRBJ1-3, the CDR3 gives the full variable domain: DGGITQSPKYLFRKEGQNVTLSCEQNLNHDAMYWYRQDPGQGLRLIYYSQIVNDFQKGDIAEGYSVSREKKESFPLTVTSAQKNPTAFYLCASSMGLAGNTIYFGEGSWLTVV.

V and J are TRBV6-2 or TRBV6-3 and TRBJ2-5; 7 bases match TRBD2. The CDR3 is 15 residues long. Germline CDR1 is MNHEY and CDR2 is SVGEGT. The trim removed 3 bases at V and 5 bases at J, leaving 9 bases unmatched. CDR3: CASSYERGRLETQYF. The CDR3 DNA follows: TGTGCCAGCAGTTATGAGCGGGGACGATTGGAGACCCAGTACTTC.

V gene TRBV6-5 combines with J gene TRBJ1-1; 7 nucleotides line up with TRBD1. The V segment lost 0 bases and the J segment 6 bases; nucleotides outside the gene matches: 7. CDR3 length: 15 amino acids. The V gene's germline CDR1 is MNHEY and CDR2 SVGAGI. CDR3: CASSYSTGVGAEAFF. CDR3 in DNA: TGTGCCAGCAGTTACTCTACAGGGGTTGGGGCTGAAGCTTTCTTT.

The chain has TRBV11-2 and TRBJ2-7; D is ambiguous. The V and J ends lost 5 bases and 2 bases respectively, with 10 bases between them. This CDR3 contains 13 residues. Germline V lookup: CDR1 SGHAT, CDR2 FQNNGV. The CDR3 reads CASSTRPTYEQYF. CDR3 DNA sequence: TGTGCCAGCAGCACGCGACCCACCTACGAGCAGTACTTC. Based on the CDR3 plus reference TRBV11-2 and TRBJ2-7, the full variable domain is EAGVAQSPRYKIIEKRQSVAFWCNPISGHATLYWYQQILGQGPKLLIQFQNNGVVDDSQLPKDRFSAERLKGVDSTLKIQPAKLEDSAVYLCASSTRPTYEQYFGPGTRLTVT.

The chain combines TRBV3-1 (or the pseudogene TRBV3-2) with TRBJ2-3; 10 bases agree with TRBD2. The J segment lost 0 bases and the V segment lost 2 bases, leaving 8 bases of the junction unmatched. The germline gives CDR1 LGHDT, CDR2 YNNKEL (reference sequence). CDR3 size: 18 residues. The DNA for the CDR3 is TGTGCCAGCAGCCAACCATTAGCGGGGGGCTCTAGCACAGATACGCAGTATTTT. This encodes CASSQPLAGGSSTDTQYF.

This clone appeared a single time. This chain uses TRBV6-2 or TRBV6-3 with TRBJ2-5; no definite D call. There are 12 residues in the CDR3. CDR1 is MNHEY and CDR2 is SVGEGT in the germline V gene. Between the trimmed V and J ends, which lost 1 base and 4 bases, there was a span of 4 bases. This CDR3 reads CASSYWLETQYF. CDR3 nucleotide sequence: TGTGCCAGCAGTTACTGGCTAGAGACCCAGTACTTC.

This chain links TRBV30 with TRBJ1-2; D possibly corresponds to TRBD1 (5 bases). The CDR3 spans 13 residues. Germline V CDR1 and CDR2: GTSNPN, SVGIG (reference sequence). Trimming removed 4 bases at V and 2 bases at J, with 11 bases between. The CDR3, as DNA: TGTGCCTGGATGAGCCGACAGAACTATGGCTACACCTTC. Translation gives CAWMSRQNYGYTF.

The V and J genes are TRBV5-1 and TRBJ2-1; 9 nucleotides line up with TRBD1. V lost 4 bases, J lost 4 bases, and 6 bases stayed unmatched. Germline-derived CDR1 and CDR2 are SGHRS and YFSETQ. The CDR3 is made up of 15 amino acids. The CDR3: CASSPGQGLYNEQFF. In DNA form, the CDR3 reads TGCGCCAGCAGCCCGGGACAGGGCTTGTACAATGAGCAGTTCTTC.